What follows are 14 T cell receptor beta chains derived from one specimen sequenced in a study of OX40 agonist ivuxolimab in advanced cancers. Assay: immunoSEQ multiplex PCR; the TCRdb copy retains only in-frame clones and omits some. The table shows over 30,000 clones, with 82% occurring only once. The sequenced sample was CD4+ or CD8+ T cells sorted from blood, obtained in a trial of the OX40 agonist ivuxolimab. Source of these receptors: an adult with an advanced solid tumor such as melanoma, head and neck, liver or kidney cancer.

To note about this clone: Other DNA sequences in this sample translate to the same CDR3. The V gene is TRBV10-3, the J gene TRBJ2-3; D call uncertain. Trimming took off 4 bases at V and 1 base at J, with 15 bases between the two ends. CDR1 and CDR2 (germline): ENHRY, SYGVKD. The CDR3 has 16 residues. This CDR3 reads CAISVRISDRTDTQYF. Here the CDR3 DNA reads TGTGCCATCAGTGTCAGGATCTCAGACCGCACAGATACGCAGTATTTT.

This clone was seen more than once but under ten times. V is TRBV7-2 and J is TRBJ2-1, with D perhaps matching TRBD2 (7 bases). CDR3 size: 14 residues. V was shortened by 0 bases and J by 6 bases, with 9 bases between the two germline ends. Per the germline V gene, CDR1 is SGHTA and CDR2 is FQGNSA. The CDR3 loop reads CASSLAAGANEQFF. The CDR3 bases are TGTGCCAGCAGCTTAGCGGCGGGGGCCAATGAGCAGTTCTTC.

CDR3 loop: CASSRGGSSGNTIYF. The CDR3 DNA follows: TGTGCCAGCAGTCGAGGGGGGAGCTCTGGAAACACCATATATTTT. The chain links TRBV28 to TRBJ1-3, with D perhaps TRBD1 (6 bases). V was cut by 5 bases and J by 0 bases, with 11 bases left in between. From germline, CDR1 is MDHEN and CDR2 SYDVKM. The CDR3 contains 15 residues.

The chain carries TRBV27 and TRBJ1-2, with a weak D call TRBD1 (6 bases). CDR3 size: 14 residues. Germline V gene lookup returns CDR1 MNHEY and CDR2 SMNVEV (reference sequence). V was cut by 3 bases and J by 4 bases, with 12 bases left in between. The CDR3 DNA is TGTGCCAGCAGTTTTCGCGGGACACTCTATGGCTACACCTTC. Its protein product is CASSFRGTLYGYTF.

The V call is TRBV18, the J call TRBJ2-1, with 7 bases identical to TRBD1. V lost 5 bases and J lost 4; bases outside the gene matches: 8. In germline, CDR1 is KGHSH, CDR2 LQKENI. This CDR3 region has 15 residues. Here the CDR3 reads CASSAGQAAYNEQFF. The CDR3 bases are TGTGCCAGCTCAGCTGGACAGGCGGCATACAATGAGCAGTTCTTC.

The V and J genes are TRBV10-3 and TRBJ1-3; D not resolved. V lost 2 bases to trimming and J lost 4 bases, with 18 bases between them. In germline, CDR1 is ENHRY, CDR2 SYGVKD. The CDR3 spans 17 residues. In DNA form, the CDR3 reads TGTGCCATCAGTGAGCCCCCAGGTGCGTCCAGGGGAAACACCATATATTTT. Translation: CAISEPPGASRGNTIYF.

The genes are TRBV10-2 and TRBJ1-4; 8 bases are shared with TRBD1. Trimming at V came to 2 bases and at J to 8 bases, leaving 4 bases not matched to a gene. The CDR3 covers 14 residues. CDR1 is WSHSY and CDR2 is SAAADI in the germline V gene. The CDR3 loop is CASSETGGREKLFF. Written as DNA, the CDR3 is TGCGCCAGCAGTGAGACAGGGGGACGGGAAAAACTGTTTTTT.

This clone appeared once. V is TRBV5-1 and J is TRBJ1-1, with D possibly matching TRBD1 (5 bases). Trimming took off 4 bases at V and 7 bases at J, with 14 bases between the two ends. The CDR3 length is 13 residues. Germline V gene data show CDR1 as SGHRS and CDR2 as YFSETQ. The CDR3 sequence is CASSPEQGGEAFF. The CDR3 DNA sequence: TGCGCCAGCAGCCCGGAGCAGGGCGGTGAAGCTTTCTTT.

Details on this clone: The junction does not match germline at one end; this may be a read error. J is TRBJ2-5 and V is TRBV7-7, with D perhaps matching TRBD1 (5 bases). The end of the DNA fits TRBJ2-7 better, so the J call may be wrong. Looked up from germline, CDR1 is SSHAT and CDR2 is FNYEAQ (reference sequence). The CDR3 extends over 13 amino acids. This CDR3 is CASSSSATGEQYF. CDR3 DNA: TGTGCTAGCAGCAGTTCTGCCACAGGCGAGCAGTACTTC.

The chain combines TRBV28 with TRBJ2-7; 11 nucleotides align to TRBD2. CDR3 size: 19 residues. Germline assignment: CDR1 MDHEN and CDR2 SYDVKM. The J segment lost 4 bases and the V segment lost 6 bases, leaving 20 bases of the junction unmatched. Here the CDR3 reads CASRVGGLAAAGGLYEQYF. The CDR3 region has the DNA TGTGCCAGCAGAGTAGGGGGACTAGCGGCCGCCGGTGGGCTATACGAGCAGTACTTC.

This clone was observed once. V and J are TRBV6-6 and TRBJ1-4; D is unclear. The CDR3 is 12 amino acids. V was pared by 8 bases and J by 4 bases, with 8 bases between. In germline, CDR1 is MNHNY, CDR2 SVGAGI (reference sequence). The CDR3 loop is CASRVGNEKLFF. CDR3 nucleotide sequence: TGTGCCAGCCGTGTTGGTAATGAAAAACTGTTTTTT.

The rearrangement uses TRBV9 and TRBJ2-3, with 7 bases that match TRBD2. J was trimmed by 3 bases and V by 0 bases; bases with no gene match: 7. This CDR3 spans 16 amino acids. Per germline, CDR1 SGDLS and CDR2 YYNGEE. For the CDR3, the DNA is TGTGCCAGCAGCGTAGCCTTGGGAGCGGGGACAGATACGCAGTATTTT. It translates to CASSVALGAGTDTQYF.

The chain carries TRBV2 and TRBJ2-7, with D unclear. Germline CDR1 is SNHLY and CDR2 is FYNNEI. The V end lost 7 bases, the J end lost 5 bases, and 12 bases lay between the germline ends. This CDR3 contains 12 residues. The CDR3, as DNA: TGTGCCAGCACCCTGACTTGGGACGAGCAGTACTTC. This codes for CASTLTWDEQYF.

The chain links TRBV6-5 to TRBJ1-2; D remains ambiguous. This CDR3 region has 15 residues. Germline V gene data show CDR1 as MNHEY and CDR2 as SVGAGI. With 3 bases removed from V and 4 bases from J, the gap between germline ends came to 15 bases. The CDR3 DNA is TGTGCCAGCAGTTATTCTGGGAAAAGAGGCTATGGCTACACCTTC. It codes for CASSYSGKRGYGYTF.